This is a list of T cell receptor beta chains from one sample in a study of OX40 agonist ivuxolimab in advanced cancers. The repertoire was sequenced with immunoSEQ multiplex PCR; TCRdb's copy has only in-frame clones and lacks some. The repertoire holds around 82,000 clones, with around 88% as singletons. The source was CD4+ or CD8+ T cells sorted from blood, collected in a trial of the OX40 agonist ivuxolimab. The receptors here all came from an adult with an advanced solid tumor such as melanoma, head and neck, liver or kidney cancer. CDR3s include the opening cysteine and the closing phenylalanine or tryptophan. The D gene is left open where the match is weak. Clone size is given for some rows only: seen once, a few or many times, or a class if the clone is expanded.

j_gene,v_gene,abundance,len,d_gene,CDR3aa,CDR3nt
TRBJ2-7,TRBV28,NA,13,TRBD1,CASRLDRVGEQYF,TGTGCCAGCAGGCTGGACAGGGTTGGCGAGCAGTACTTC
TRBJ2-3,TRBV2,NA,10,NA,CASSGDTQYF,TGTGCCAGCAGTGGAGATACGCAGTATTTT
TRBJ1-5,TRBV19,NA,15,TRBD1,CASSMGQGAYQPQHF,TGTGCCAGTAGTATGGGACAGGGGGCCTATCAGCCCCAGCATTTT
TRBJ2-7,TRBV4-1,NA,14,NA,CASSQDLRGYEQYF,TGCGCCAGCAGCCAAGATTTACGCGGATACGAGCAGTACTTC
TRBJ1-2,TRBV11-2,NA,15,TRBD1,CASNPRQGAHYGYTF,TGTGCCAGCAACCCCAGACAGGGGGCTCACTATGGCTACACCTTC
TRBJ1-2,TRBV7-3,NA,13,TRBD1,CASSPDRGRGYTF,TGTGCCAGCAGCCCCGACAGGGGGCGCGGCTACACCTTC
TRBJ2-7,TRBV9,NA,15,TRBD1,CASSAGQGATYEQYF,TGTGCCAGCAGCGCCGGACAGGGGGCGACCTACGAGCAGTACTTC
TRBJ2-7,TRBV14,NA,16,TRBD2,CASSPNVLAGGFEQYF,TGTGCCAGCAGCCCAAATGTCCTAGCGGGAGGGTTCGAGCAGTACTTC
TRBJ2-5,TRBV27,NA,12,NA,CASSYREGTQYF,TGTGCCAGCAGTTACAGGGAGGGGACCCAGTACTTC
TRBJ2-3,TRBV5-1,NA,13,NA,CASSLLGTDTQYF,TGCGCCAGCAGCTTGTTAGGCACAGATACGCAGTATTTT
TRBJ2-1,TRBV12-2,NA,17,NA,CASRRIRLVASYNEQFF,TGTGCAAGTCGCCGTATCCGACTAGTGGCCTCCTACAATGAGCAGTTCTTC
TRBJ2-7,TRBV2,NA,14,TRBD1,CASTKATGKGEQYF,TGTGCCAGCACCAAAGCGACAGGGAAGGGCGAGCAGTACTTC
TRBJ2-2,TRBV7-3,NA,15,NA,CASSLGAWGSGELFF,TGTGCCAGCAGCTTAGGTGCTTGGGGCTCCGGGGAGCTGTTTTTT
TRBJ1-4,TRBV18,once,15,NA,CASSLPGLTNEKLFF,TGTGCCAGCTCACTACCGGGACTGACTAATGAAAAACTGTTTTTT
TRBJ1-1,TRBV30,few,14,NA,CAWSVGKMNTEAFF,TGTGCCTGGAGTGTTGGGAAAATGAACACTGAAGCTTTCTTT
TRBJ1-3,TRBV19,NA,13,NA,CASRASSGNTIYF,TGTGCCAGTAGGGCCTCCTCTGGAAACACCATATATTTT
TRBJ1-4,TRBV6-5,NA,13,NA,CASSYDGGAKLFF,TGTGCCAGCAGTTACGACGGAGGGGCAAAACTGTTTTTT
TRBJ2-3,TRBV4-3,NA,16,TRBD1,CASSQGQGPSTDTQYF,TGCGCCAGCAGCCAAGGACAGGGGCCGAGCACAGATACGCAGTATTTT
TRBJ2-7,TRBV7-2,NA,17,NA,CASSLSLRGQPPYEQYF,TGTGCCAGCAGCTTAAGTTTACGGGGCCAACCACCCTACGAGCAGTACTTC
TRBJ1-4,TRBV30,NA,13,NA,CAWRSSANEKLFF,TGTGCCTGGAGGAGTAGCGCTAATGAAAAACTGTTTTTT
TRBJ2-1,TRBV7-8,NA,11,NA,CASSLQVMQFF,TGTGCCAGCAGCCTACAAGTTATGCAGTTCTTC
TRBJ1-2,TRBV11-2,NA,14,TRBD1,CASSALQGNYGYTF,TGTGCCAGCAGCGCACTACAGGGGAACTATGGCTACACCTTC
TRBJ2-7,TRBV7-2,NA,15,TRBD2,CASSPRVASGSEQYF,TGTGCCAGCAGCCCCCGTGTGGCTAGCGGCTCCGAGCAGTACTTC
TRBJ2-6,TRBV19,NA,14,NA,CASGRASGANVLTF,TGTGCCAGTGGGCGGGCGTCTGGGGCCAACGTCCTGACTTTC
TRBJ1-1,TRBV6-5,NA,13,NA,CASSYQVNTEAFF,TGTGCCAGCAGTTATCAGGTGAACACTGAAGCTTTCTTT
TRBJ1-5,TRBV2,NA,15,TRBD1,CASRDRTGGGQPQHF,TGTGCCAGCAGGGACAGGACAGGGGGCGGTCAGCCCCAGCATTTT
TRBJ2-1,TRBV27,once,15,TRBD2,CASSLSGRRGGEQFF,TGTGCCAGCAGTTTATCGGGCCGGCGCGGGGGGGAGCAGTTCTTC
TRBJ2-1,TRBV7-8,NA,17,NA,CASSGPRGPRSYNEQFF,TGTGCCAGCAGCGGACCCCGCGGGCCCCGCTCCTACAATGAGCAGTTCTTC